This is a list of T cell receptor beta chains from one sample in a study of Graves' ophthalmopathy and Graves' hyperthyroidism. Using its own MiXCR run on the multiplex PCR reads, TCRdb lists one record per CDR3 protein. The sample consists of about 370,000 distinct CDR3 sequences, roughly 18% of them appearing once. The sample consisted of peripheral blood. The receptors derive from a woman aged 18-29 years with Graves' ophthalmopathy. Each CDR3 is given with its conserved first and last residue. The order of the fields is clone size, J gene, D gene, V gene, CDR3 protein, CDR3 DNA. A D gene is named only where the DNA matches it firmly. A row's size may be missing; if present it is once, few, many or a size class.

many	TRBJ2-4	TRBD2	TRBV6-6	CASSSTLGGLAGVRAKNIQYF	TGTGCCAGCAGTTCAACCCTCGGGGGACTAGCGGGAGTGAGAGCCAAAAACATTCAGTACTTC
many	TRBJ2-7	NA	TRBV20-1	CSANAPPQGHEQYF	TGCAGTGCAAACGCGCCCCCTCAGGGGCACGAGCAGTACTTC
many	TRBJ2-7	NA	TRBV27	CASSLGAWGSYEQYF	TGTGCCAGCAGTTTGGGAGCATGGGGATCCTACGAGCAGTACTTC
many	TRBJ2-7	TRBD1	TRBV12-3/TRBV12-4	CASSFSTGRAYEQYF	TGTGCCAGCAGTTTTTCGACAGGGAGAGCCTACGAGCAGTACTTC
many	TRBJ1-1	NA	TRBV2	CASREGSTEAFF	TGTGCCAGCAGGGAAGGAAGCACTGAAGCTTTCTTT
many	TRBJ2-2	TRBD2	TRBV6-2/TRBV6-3	CASSYWGGNTGELFF	TGTGCCAGCAGTTACTGGGGGGGGAACACCGGGGAGCTGTTTTTT
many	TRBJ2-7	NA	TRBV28	CASSPLRGEQYF	TGTGCCAGCAGCCCTCTCCGAGGGGAGCAGTACTTC
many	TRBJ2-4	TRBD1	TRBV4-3	CASSQGTGLRTLQYF	TGCGCCAGCAGCCAAGGGACAGGTCTGAGAACTCTTCAGTACTTC
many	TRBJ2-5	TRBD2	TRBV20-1	CSRYSGAAETQYF	TGCAGTCGGTACAGCGGGGCCGCAGAGACCCAGTACTTC
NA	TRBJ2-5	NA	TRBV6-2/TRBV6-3	CASNSGEETQYF	TGTGCCAGCAACTCGGGAGAAGAGACCCAGTACTTC
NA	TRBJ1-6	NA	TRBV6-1	CASSEKEGANSPLHF	TGTGCCAGCAGCGAAAAGGAGGGAGCCAATTCACCCCTCCACTTT
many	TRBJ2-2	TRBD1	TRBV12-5	CASGLASQGANTGELFF	TGTGCTAGTGGTTTGGCCTCACAGGGGGCGAACACCGGGGAGCTGTTTTTT
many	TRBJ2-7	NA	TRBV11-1	CASSLVIGYEQYF	TGTGCCAGCAGCTTGGTGATAGGGTACGAGCAGTACTTC
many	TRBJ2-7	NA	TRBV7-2	CASSLGARSSYEQYF	TGTGCCAGCAGCTTAGGAGCGCGAAGCTCCTACGAGCAGTACTTC
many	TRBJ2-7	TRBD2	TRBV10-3	CAISLGLAGVTYEQYF	TGTGCCATCAGCCTCGGACTAGCGGGGGTTACCTACGAGCAGTACTTC
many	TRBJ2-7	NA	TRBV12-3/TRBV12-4	CASRTGTALEQYF	TGTGCCAGCAGGACCGGGACCGCCTTGGAGCAGTACTTC